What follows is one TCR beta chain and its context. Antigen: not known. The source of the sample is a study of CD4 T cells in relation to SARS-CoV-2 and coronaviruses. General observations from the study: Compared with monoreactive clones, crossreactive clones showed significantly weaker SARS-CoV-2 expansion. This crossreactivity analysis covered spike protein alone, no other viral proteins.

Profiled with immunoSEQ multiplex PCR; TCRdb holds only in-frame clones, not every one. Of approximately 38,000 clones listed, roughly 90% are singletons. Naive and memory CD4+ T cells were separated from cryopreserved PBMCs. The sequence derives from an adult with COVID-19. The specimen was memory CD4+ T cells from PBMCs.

The CDR3 loop is CASSRESGGGETQYF. As DNA, the CDR3 is TGTGCCAGCAGCCGCGAAAGCGGGGGGGGAGAGACCCAGTACTTC. The V call is TRBV7-8, the J call TRBJ2-5, with 10 bases identical to TRBD2. Looked up from germline, CDR1 is SGHVS and CDR2 is FQNEAQ. The CDR3 has 15 amino acids. The V gene end was trimmed by 5 bases and the J gene end by 4 bases; junction bases not matched to a gene: 7.